Given below is one TCR beta chain in context. Its antigen remains unidentified. Base qualities are not provided; no much larger clone lies one nucleotide away. TCRbeta CDR3 regions were amplified from genomic DNA by means of the immunoSEQ Assay, a bias-controlled multiplex PCR. In the paper's pipeline: The number of nucleated cells in each sample was estimated from the amplification of reference gene primers within the assay. Sequence reads were collapsed and filtered to measure the absolute abundance of every unique TCRbeta CDR3 rearrangement. For each sample, productive Simpson clonality was calculated as the square root of Simpson's diversity index over productive rearrangements. In its TCRdb copy, this immuneACCESS table keeps in-frame sequences only and misses some clones. Where compared with another copy, unresolved V genes explain less than half of these, and the others have no known cause. V and J calls and clone size are as listed in that table; D and trimming were resolved from the DNA. The sample includes approximately 41,000 clones, with over 75% observed a single time. About 40% of the sample belongs to the ten largest clones.

This entry comes from a study of blood T cell repertoires in COVID-19 (dated by TCRdb to between 2020 and 2021). Broadly, across the study: The collaborator samples originated in the United States, Italy and Spain and spanned the acute and convalescent phases of COVID-19. Deeply sampled blood TCRbeta repertoires from subjects exposed to, actively infected with, or recovered from COVID-19 were included in the dataset. The samples were drawn from two sources: the first 160 participants of the ongoing ImmuneRACE study, and fewer than 1,500 subjects contributed by 6 global collaborators. The prospective study material was composed of cDNA or gDNA derived from T cells, B-cell-depleted T cells, or PBMCs. The sample metadata nearly always contained a de-identified subject ID, COVID-19 status, age in years and sex. Where available, HLA class I and class II types were obtained from metadata supplied by the sample provider rather than from assay-based typing. The repertoires were released in a freely available public database meant as a resource for research on the immune response to SARS-CoV-2.

The collaborating institutions used their own protocols to collect whole blood in K2EDTA tubes. For TCRbeta analysis, collaborator samples were shipped as frozen whole blood, as isolated PBMCs, or as DNA extracted from either sample type. The CDR3 numbers 13 residues from cysteine through phenylalanine. The sequence is cut down to CDR3 DNA, 39 bases in frame from base 1. V lost 1 base and J lost 8 bases; the stretch between them is 11 bases long. From a lookup of the germline V gene, CDR1 and CDR2 are ENHRY and SYGVKD. The paper as a whole reports these results and caveats: Clinical and demographic metadata were provided uncurated, with the amount varying by source and participant.

The TCR was taken from a man in his forties with active or convalescent COVID-19. Specimen: peripheral blood. Recombination connected TRBV10-3 to TRBJ1-2, and perhaps TRBD1 as D gene, on 5 matching bases. CDR3 region: CAISELGAGGYTF. The sequenced DNA: TGTGCCATCAGTGAGTTAGGGGCCGGAGGCTACACCTTC.